This T cell receptor beta chain was found in a study of OX40 agonist ivuxolimab in advanced cancers. Study-wide context: Prior anti-PD-1, anti-PD-L1 or anti-CTLA-4 therapy did not bar entry, and around 39% had some.

Germline loops: CDR1 MNHEY, CDR2 SVGAGI. V was clipped by 5 bases and J by 10 bases; unmatched bases: 13. CDR3 length: 15 amino acids. Patients were ruled out by autoimmune disease history or systemic immunosuppression. At baseline, cycle 4 day 1, and cycle 7 day 1, blood was sampled. A single count supports this clone. Its matching antigen is unknown. Study-level results: A proportion of nonresponders additionally exhibited low normalized T-cell clonal expansion.

The repertoire was sequenced with immunoSEQ multiplex PCR; TCRdb's copy has only in-frame clones and lacks some. Among roughly 29,000 clones, about nine tenths were seen once, and the ten largest hold 20% to 25%. The receptor comes from an adult with an advanced solid tumor such as melanoma, head and neck, liver or kidney cancer. Sequences were derived from CD4+ or CD8+ T cells sorted from blood, sampled in a trial of the OX40 agonist ivuxolimab. This chain joins TRBV6-5 and TRBJ2-1, with TRBD2 matching over 8 bases. CDR3 in amino acids: CASSKTSGTTQEQFF. In DNA form, the CDR3 reads TGTGCCAGCAGTAAAACTAGCGGTACTACACAGGAGCAGTTCTTC.